This T cell receptor beta chain was sequenced in a study of blood T cells in healthy people across ages. Regarding this clonotype: This may be a read error: a much more frequent sequence differs by one nucleotide.

From germline, CDR1 is SQVTM and CDR2 ANQGSEA. V lost 6 bases and J lost 5, with 14 bases in between. This CDR3 has 13 residues. With a J-beta primer mix and a sample-barcoded 5' primer, a second PCR ran about 6 to 11 cycles. MiXCR was run by TCRdb on the 5' RACE reads, yielding one entry per CDR3 protein. The sample has roughly 550,000 distinct CDR3 sequences, under 30% seen once. These data were likewise used in another study, on T cells of mothers and their children.

The V gene is TRBV29-1, the J gene TRBJ2-4; D may match TRBD1 or TRBD2 (5 bases each). This clonotype was sampled from a boy younger than 18 in good health. Sequenced input: blood. In nucleotides, the CDR3 is TGCAGCGTGGAGGCAGGGTCGCAAAACATTCAGTACTTC. It translates to CSVEAGSQNIQYF.